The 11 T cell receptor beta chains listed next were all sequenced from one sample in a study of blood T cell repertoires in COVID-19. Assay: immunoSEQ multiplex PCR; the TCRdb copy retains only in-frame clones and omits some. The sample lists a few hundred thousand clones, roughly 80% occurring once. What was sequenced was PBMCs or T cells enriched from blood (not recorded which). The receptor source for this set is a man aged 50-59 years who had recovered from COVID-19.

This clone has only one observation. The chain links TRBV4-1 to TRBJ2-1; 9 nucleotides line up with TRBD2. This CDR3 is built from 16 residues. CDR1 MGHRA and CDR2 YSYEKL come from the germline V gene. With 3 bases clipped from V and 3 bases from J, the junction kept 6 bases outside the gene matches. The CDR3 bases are TGCGCCAGCAGCCAGGGGGCGGGAGGGTTCTACAATGAGCAGTTCTTC. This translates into CASSQGAGGFYNEQFF.

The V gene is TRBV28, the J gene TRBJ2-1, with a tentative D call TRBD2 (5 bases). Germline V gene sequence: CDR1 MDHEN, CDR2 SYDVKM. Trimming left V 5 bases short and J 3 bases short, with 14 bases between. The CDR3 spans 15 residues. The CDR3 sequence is CASSALAANYNEQFF. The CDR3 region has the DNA TGTGCCAGCAGTGCCCTAGCAGCCAACTACAATGAGCAGTTCTTC.

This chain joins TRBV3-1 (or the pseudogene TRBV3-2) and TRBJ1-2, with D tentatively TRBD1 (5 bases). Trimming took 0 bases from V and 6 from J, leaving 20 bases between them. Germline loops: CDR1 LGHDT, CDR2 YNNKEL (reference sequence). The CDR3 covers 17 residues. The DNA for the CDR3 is TGTGCCAGCAGCCAAGAAGGGGTTAGGGTCGGATATCATGGCTACACCTTC. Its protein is CASSQEGVRVGYHGYTF.

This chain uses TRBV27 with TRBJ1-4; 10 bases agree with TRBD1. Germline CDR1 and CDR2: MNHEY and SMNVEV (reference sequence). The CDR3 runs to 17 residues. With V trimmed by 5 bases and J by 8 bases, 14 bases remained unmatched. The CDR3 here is CASSRDRGPVKGEKLFF. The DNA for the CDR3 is TGTGCCAGCAGTAGGGACAGGGGCCCGGTAAAGGGGGAAAAACTGTTTTTT.

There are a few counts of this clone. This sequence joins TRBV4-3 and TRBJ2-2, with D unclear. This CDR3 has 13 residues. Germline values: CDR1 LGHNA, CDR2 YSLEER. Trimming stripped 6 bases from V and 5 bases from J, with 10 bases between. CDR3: CASSQTNTGELFF. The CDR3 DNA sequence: TGCGCCAGCAGTCAAACAAATACCGGGGAGCTGTTTTTT.

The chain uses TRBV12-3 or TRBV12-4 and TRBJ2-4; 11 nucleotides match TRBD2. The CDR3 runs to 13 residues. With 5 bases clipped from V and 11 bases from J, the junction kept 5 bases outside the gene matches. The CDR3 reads CASSAPGLAVQYF. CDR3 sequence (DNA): TGTGCCAGCAGTGCCCCGGGACTAGCGGTTCAGTACTTC.

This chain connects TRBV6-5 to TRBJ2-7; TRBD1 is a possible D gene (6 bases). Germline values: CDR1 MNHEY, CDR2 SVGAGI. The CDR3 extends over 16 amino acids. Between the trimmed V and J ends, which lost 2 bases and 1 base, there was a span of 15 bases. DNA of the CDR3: TGTGCCAGCAGTTACACGCCACACAGGGCGTCCTACGAGCAGTACTTC. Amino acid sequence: CASSYTPHRASYEQYF.

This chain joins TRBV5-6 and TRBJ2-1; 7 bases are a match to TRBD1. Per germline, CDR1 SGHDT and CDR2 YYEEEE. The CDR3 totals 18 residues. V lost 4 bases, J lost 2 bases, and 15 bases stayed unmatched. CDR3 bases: TGTGCCAGCAGCCCCAAGATCCTCCGGGACAGCACCTACAATGAGCAGTTCTTC. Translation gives CASSPKILRDSTYNEQFF.

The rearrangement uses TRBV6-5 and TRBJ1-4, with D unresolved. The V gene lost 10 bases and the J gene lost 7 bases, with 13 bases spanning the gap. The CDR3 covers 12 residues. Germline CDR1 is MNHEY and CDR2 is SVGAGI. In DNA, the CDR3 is TGTGCCACCCGCGGGGTTTCTGAAAAACTGTTTTTT. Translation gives CATRGVSEKLFF.

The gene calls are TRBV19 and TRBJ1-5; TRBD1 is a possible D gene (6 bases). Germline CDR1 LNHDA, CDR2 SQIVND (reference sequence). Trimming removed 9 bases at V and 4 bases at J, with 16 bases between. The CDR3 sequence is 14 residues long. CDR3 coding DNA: TGTGCCAGGCCGAGGGGGGGTGGTAATCAGCCCCAGCATTTT. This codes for CARPRGGGNQPQHF.

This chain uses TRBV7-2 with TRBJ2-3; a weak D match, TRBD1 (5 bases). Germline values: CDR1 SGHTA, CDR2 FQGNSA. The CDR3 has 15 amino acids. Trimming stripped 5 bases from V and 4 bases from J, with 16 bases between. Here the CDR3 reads CASSISQGIADTQYF. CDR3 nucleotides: TGTGCCAGCAGCATCAGTCAGGGAATAGCAGATACGCAGTATTTT.